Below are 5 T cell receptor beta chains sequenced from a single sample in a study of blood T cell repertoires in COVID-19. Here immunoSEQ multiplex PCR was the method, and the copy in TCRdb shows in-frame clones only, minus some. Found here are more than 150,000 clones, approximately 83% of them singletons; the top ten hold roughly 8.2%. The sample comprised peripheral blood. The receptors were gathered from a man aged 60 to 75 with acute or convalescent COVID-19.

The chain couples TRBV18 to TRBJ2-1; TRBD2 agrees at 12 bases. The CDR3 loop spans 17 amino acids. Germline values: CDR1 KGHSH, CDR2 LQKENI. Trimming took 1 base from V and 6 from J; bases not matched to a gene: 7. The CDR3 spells CASSPLQILAGGNEQFF. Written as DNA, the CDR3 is TGTGCCAGCTCACCACTTCAAATACTAGCGGGAGGCAATGAGCAGTTCTTC.

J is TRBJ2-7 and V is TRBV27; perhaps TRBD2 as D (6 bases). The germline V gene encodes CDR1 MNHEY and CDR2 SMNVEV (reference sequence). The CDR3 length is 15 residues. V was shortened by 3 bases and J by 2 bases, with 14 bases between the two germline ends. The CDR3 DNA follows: TGTGCCAGCAGTTTGGTGCCGGGAGTAACCTACGAGCAGTACTTC. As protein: CASSLVPGVTYEQYF.

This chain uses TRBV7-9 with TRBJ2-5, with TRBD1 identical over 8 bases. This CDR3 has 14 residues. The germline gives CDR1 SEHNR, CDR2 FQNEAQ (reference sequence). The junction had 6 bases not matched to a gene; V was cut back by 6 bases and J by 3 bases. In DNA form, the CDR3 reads TGTGCCAGCAGACAAGACAGGGGAAAAGAGACCCAGTACTTC. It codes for CASRQDRGKETQYF. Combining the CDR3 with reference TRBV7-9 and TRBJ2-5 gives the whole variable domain DTGVSQNPRHKITKRGQNVTFRCDPISEHNRLYWYRQTLGQGPEFLTYFQNEAQLEKSRLLSDRFSAERPKGSFSTLEIQRTEQGDSAMYLCASRQDRGKETQYFGPGTRLLVL.

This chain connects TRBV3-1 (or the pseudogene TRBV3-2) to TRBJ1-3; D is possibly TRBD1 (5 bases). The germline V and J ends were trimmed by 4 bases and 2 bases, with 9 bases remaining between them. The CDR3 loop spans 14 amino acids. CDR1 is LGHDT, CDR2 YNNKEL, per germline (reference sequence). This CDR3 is CASSPLGAGNTIYF. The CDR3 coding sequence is TGTGCCAGCAGCCCCCTAGGGGCTGGAAACACCATATATTTT.

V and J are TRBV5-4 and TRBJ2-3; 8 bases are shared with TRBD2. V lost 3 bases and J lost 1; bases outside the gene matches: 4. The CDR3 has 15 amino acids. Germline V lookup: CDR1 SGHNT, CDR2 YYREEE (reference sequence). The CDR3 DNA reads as TGTGCCAGCAGCTATCCCGGGAGGGGCACAGATACGCAGTATTTT. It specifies CASSYPGRGTDTQYF.